The next 15 T cell receptor beta chains were all read from a single sample in a study. TCRdb passed the 5' RACE reads through MiXCR, listing each CDR3 protein once. Of about 40,000 distinct CDR3 sequences in the sample, over 25% are singletons; the top ten hold about 4%. The sample comprised tumor-infiltrating memory CD4+ T cells sorted from the breast tumor. The sample's subset: memory CD4+ T cells, CD4+CD45RO+CD25-. The receptors originated from a female donor with breast cancer.

This clonotype was seen more than once but under ten times. The V and J genes are TRBV29-1 and TRBJ2-3, with D perhaps TRBD1 (6 bases). Germline V lookup: CDR1 SQVTM, CDR2 ANQGSEA. V was shortened by 8 bases and J by 5 bases, with 17 bases between the two germline ends. The CDR3 contains 13 residues. The CDR3 nucleotides read TGCAGCATCGGTTGGGGGCAGGGAGATACGCAGTATTTT. Its protein product is CSIGWGQGDTQYF.

This clonotype was picked up many times. J is TRBJ1-1 and V is TRBV7-9; TRBD1 matches 7 bases. Per germline, CDR1 SEHNR and CDR2 FQNEAQ (reference sequence). J was trimmed by 0 bases and V by 4 bases; bases with no gene match: 5. The length of the CDR3 is 15 residues. CDR3: CASSSGTAMNTEAFF. DNA of the CDR3: TGTGCCAGCAGCTCCGGGACAGCCATGAACACTGAAGCTTTCTTT.

The rearrangement links TRBV30 to TRBJ1-5; D is ambiguous. Germline V gives CDR1 GTSNPN, CDR2 SVGIG (reference sequence). Trimming took 0 bases from V and 3 from J, leaving 12 bases between them. This CDR3 region has 15 residues. The CDR3 sequence is CAWSVNAFNNQPQHF. The CDR3 DNA is TGTGCCTGGAGTGTAAACGCATTTAACAATCAGCCCCAGCATTTT.

This chain links TRBV5-1 with TRBJ2-7; the D gene is possibly TRBD1 (6 bases). Germline V gene sequence: CDR1 SGHRS, CDR2 YFSETQ. This CDR3 is 15 amino acids long. The V end was cut by 0 bases, the J end by 3 bases, with 13 bases between. This CDR3 is CASSLDGTPLYEQYF. The CDR3 DNA sequence: TGCGCCAGCAGCTTGGACGGGACACCTCTCTACGAGCAGTACTTC.

V gene TRBV28 combines with J gene TRBJ2-7, with unresolved D. Germline-derived CDR1 and CDR2 are MDHEN and SYDVKM. The ends were cut back, 3 bases at V and 3 bases at J, with 3 bases in the middle. This CDR3 region has 11 residues. CDR3 amino acids: CASSFHYEQYF. The CDR3 DNA reads as TGTGCCAGCAGTTTCCACTACGAGCAGTACTTC.

The chain recombines TRBV3-1 with TRBJ2-1, with 7 bases identical to TRBD2. After removal of 2 bases from V and 7 bases from J, the junction contained 5 bases not matched to a gene. Germline CDR1 LGHDT, CDR2 YNNKEL (reference sequence). The CDR3 spans 14 residues. DNA of the CDR3: TGTGCCAGCAGCCAACCCTCGCGGGAGAATGAGCAGTTCTTC. Translating gives CASSQPSRENEQFF.

Here the CDR3 DNA reads TGTGCCAGCAGCCTCCCGAGAGGGACTGAAGCTTTCTTT. Its translation is CASSLPRGTEAFF. The J gene is TRBJ1-1, the V gene TRBV12-3 or TRBV12-4; D is unclear. V lost 6 bases, J lost 5 bases, and 13 bases lay in between. The CDR3 runs to 13 residues.

A word on this clonotype: This may come from a read error, since a much larger clone is one base off. The chain recombines TRBV5-1 with TRBJ2-1; possible D gene TRBD1, 5 bases. The CDR3 covers 14 residues. Germline-derived CDR1 and CDR2 are SGHRS and YFSETQ. V was cut by 2 bases and J by 6 bases, with 12 bases left in between. For the CDR3, the DNA is TGCGCCAGCAGCTTAGCCCCCGACAGCAATGAGCAGTTCTTC. Its translation is CASSLAPDSNEQFF.

This clonotype was detected only once. The chain carries TRBV12-3 or TRBV12-4 and TRBJ2-7; D ambiguous. The CDR3 totals 13 residues. Trimming removed 5 bases at V and 0 bases at J, with 8 bases between. CDR3 nucleotide sequence: TGTGCCAGCAGTACCGGTGGCTCCTACGAGCAGTACTTC. It encodes CASSTGGSYEQYF.

This clonotype was detected only once. Relative to the germline gene, one junction end is altered; a read error may explain this. V usage is TRBV20-1 and J usage is TRBJ2-1; tentatively, D is TRBD1 (6 bases). CDR3 length: 14 amino acids. Germline loops: CDR1 DFQATT, CDR2 SNEGSKA (reference sequence). The CDR3 sequence is CGAPRTATYNEQFF. CDR3 DNA: TGCGGTGCGCCGAGGACAGCTACCTACAATGAGCAGTTCTTC.

The rearrangement uses TRBV7-8 and TRBJ2-6; D is possibly TRBD1 (6 bases). Trimming stripped 2 bases from V and 0 bases from J, with 14 bases between. CDR3 length equals 18 residues. Germline CDR1 reads SGHVS; CDR2 reads FQNEAQ. The CDR3 protein is CASSLQGLDFSGANVLTF. In DNA form, the CDR3 reads TGTGCCAGCAGCTTACAGGGGTTAGATTTCTCTGGGGCCAACGTCCTGACTTTC.

This clonotype was observed a few times. The CDR3 region has the DNA TGTGCCAGCAGCTCTCCGACAGGGAATGGCTACACCTTC. As protein: CASSSPTGNGYTF. V gene TRBV7-2 combines with J gene TRBJ1-2, with TRBD1 matching over 7 bases. Germline lookup yields CDR1 SGHTA and CDR2 FQGNSA. The CDR3 sequence is 13 residues long. The junction had 5 bases not matched to a gene; V was cut back by 4 bases and J by 6 bases.

This clonotype was counted at least ten times. The gene calls are TRBV15 and TRBJ2-3; 11 bases match TRBD2. The V segment lost 4 bases and the J segment 2 bases; nucleotides outside the gene matches: 2. The length of the CDR3 is 15 residues. Per germline, CDR1 LNHNV and CDR2 YYDKDF (reference sequence). CDR3 amino acids: CATSTGLADTDTQYF. The DNA of the CDR3 is TGTGCCACCAGCACGGGACTAGCGGACACAGATACGCAGTATTTT.

V gene TRBV6-5 combines with J gene TRBJ1-2, with TRBD1 as a possible D gene (5 bases). This CDR3 region has 15 residues. CDR1 is MNHEY and CDR2 is SVGAGI in the germline V gene. V lost 0 bases, J lost 1 base, and 9 bases lay in between. The CDR3 loop reads CASSYSLGDNYGYTF. The DNA for the CDR3 is TGTGCCAGCAGTTACTCACTAGGGGATAACTATGGCTACACCTTC.

The CDR3 loop is CASRAPGGVNSPLHF. In nucleotides, the CDR3 is TGCGCCAGCCGCGCTCCGGGGGGCGTTAATTCACCCCTCCACTTT. The chain is built from TRBV5-1 and TRBJ1-6, with TRBD1 as a possible D gene (6 bases). The germline V gene has CDR1 SGHRS and CDR2 YFSETQ. The CDR3 extends over 15 amino acids. V was clipped by 7 bases and J by 6 bases, with 17 bases between them. The complete variable domain, with remaining parts taken from reference TRBV5-1 and TRBJ1-6, reads KAGVTQTPRYLIKTRGQQVTLSCSPISGHRSVSWYQQTPGQGLQFLFEYFSETQRNKGNFPGRFSGRQFSNSRSEMNVSTLELGDSALYLCASRAPGGVNSPLHFGNGTRLTVT.